The 20 T cell receptor beta chains presented below share a single source sample, sequenced in a study of T cells in Graves' hyperthyroidism and ophthalmopathy. The TCR beta CDR3 regions underwent amplification using RNA transcripts as the source. The HTBI set primed first-round TCR CDR3 RT-PCR. One entry per CDR3 protein results from TCRdb running MiXCR on the multiplex PCR reads. In the table there are fewer than 500,000 distinct CDR3 sequences, 13% to 15% of which are singletons. The sequenced sample consisted of blood. These receptors were obtained from a woman aged 25 to 39 with Graves' ophthalmopathy.

Ten or more counts support this clonotype. The genes are TRBV18 and TRBJ2-7, with 8 bases aligning to TRBD1. CDR3 size: 15 residues. The V segment lost 6 bases and the J segment 1 base; nucleotides outside the gene matches: 8. CDR1 and CDR2 from the germline V gene are KGHSH and LQKENI. Here the CDR3 DNA reads TGTGCCAGCTCTCCTGCAGGGGGCCAATCCTACGAGCAGTACTTC. Its translation: CASSPAGGQSYEQYF.

This clonotype was seen repeatedly, ten times or more. The CDR3 DNA is TGCAGCGTCGGAGCCACTTTCTTT. It translates to CSVGATFF. The rearrangement uses TRBV29-1 and TRBJ1-1; D gene ambiguous. This CDR3 has 8 residues. The germline gives CDR1 SQVTM, CDR2 ANQGSEA. Trimming removed 6 bases from V and 12 bases from J, with 8 bases in between.

This clonotype occurred a few times. This may come from a read error, since a much larger clone is one base off. The V and J genes are TRBV2 and TRBJ2-5; tentatively, D is TRBD1 (5 bases). Germline V gives CDR1 SNHLY, CDR2 FYNNEI. V was trimmed by 3 bases and J by 9 bases, leaving 17 bases between them. This CDR3 has 14 amino acids. CDR3 amino acids: CASSDTGRRIPQYF. DNA of the CDR3: TGTGCCAGCAGTGATACAGGCCGGCGGATTCCCCAGTACTTC.

This clonotype was seen many times. This chain joins TRBV11-2 and TRBJ2-5; the D gene is possibly TRBD2 (6 bases). Trimming removed 5 bases at V and 5 bases at J, with 30 bases between. The CDR3 totals 19 residues. In germline, CDR1 is SGHAT, CDR2 FQNNGV. CDR3 in DNA: TGTGCCAGCAGCCCCCGTCGGGCGGGAACCCCGGACCCTTGGGAGACCCAGTACTTC. Translated, it gives CASSPRRAGTPDPWETQYF.

This clonotype has a count of ten or more. This chain connects TRBV6-1 to TRBJ2-3; D not certain. Trimming removed 6 bases at V and 3 bases at J, with 10 bases between. The CDR3 sequence is 13 residues long. Per germline, CDR1 MNHNS and CDR2 SASEGT. CDR3 sequence reads: CASRDQKTDTQYF. CDR3 coding DNA: TGTGCCAGCAGGGACCAAAAAACAGATACGCAGTATTTT.

The rearrangement uses TRBV4-3 and TRBJ2-2; TRBD1 matches 9 bases. Looked up from germline, CDR1 is LGHNA and CDR2 is YSLEER. The length of the CDR3 is 15 residues. J gave up 7 bases and V 4 bases, and 7 bases lay outside the gene matches. CDR3 region: CASSLRGQGGGELFF. The CDR3 nucleotides read TGCGCCAGCAGCCTCCGGGGACAGGGAGGCGGGGAGCTGTTTTTT.

This clonotype was counted a few times. This rearrangement joins TRBV20-1 to TRBJ2-5; the match to TRBD2 covers 9 bases. The length of the CDR3 is 18 residues. Trimming cost V 0 bases and J 5 bases; bases outside gene matches: 16. The V gene's germline CDR1 is DFQATT and CDR2 SNEGSKA (reference sequence). CDR3 sequence: CSARDGGGALGLEETQYF. For the CDR3, the DNA is TGCAGTGCTAGAGATGGCGGGGGGGCTTTGGGACTCGAGGAGACCCAGTACTTC.

The chain is built from TRBV4-1 and TRBJ1-1, with a tentative D call TRBD1 (6 bases). The CDR3 loop spans 15 amino acids. Germline loops: CDR1 MGHRA, CDR2 YSYEKL. V was trimmed by 1 base and J by 3 bases, leaving 12 bases between them. Written as DNA, the CDR3 is TGCGCCAGCAGCCAAGGCTGGGGGGCGGACACTGAAGCTTTCTTT. It specifies CASSQGWGADTEAFF.

V usage is TRBV6-1 and J usage is TRBJ1-4; D possibly corresponds to TRBD1 (6 bases). V was clipped by 5 bases and J by 8 bases, with 18 bases between them. This CDR3 is 15 amino acids long. The V gene's germline CDR1 is MNHNS and CDR2 SASEGT. The CDR3 protein is CASSNKGGLSEKLFF. The DNA of the CDR3 is TGTGCCAGCAGTAATAAAGGGGGGTTGAGCGAAAAACTGTTTTTT.

This clonotype was seen ten or more times. The rearrangement links TRBV2 to TRBJ2-5; a weak D match, TRBD1 (5 bases). Germline V lookup: CDR1 SNHLY, CDR2 FYNNEI. Trimming took off 5 bases at V and 5 bases at J, with 9 bases between the two ends. The CDR3 loop spans 12 amino acids. As DNA, the CDR3 is TGTGCCAGCAGTAGGGGTTGGGAGACCCAGTACTTC. Its translation is CASSRGWETQYF.

This clonotype was picked up a small number of times. At one end the junction does not follow the germline gene, possibly because of a read error. The chain uses TRBV28 and TRBJ2-3; unclear D gene. Germline V gives CDR1 MDHEN, CDR2 SYDVKM. CDR3 length: 12 residues. The CDR3 coding sequence is TGTGCCAGCAGTTTAGCAGGAGATACGCAGTGTTTT. It codes for CASSLAGDTQCF.

This clonotype has ten or more counts. The J gene is TRBJ1-1, the V gene TRBV12-3 or TRBV12-4, with D perhaps matching TRBD1 (6 bases). This CDR3 is built from 15 residues. Trimming stripped 5 bases from V and 0 bases from J, with 13 bases between. CDR3 in amino acids: CASSRHGTLNTEAFF. CDR3 bases: TGTGCCAGCAGTCGACATGGGACATTGAACACTGAAGCTTTCTTT.

This clonotype showed up many times. This chain joins TRBV27 and TRBJ2-1; D is possibly TRBD2 (5 bases). Germline V gives CDR1 MNHEY, CDR2 SMNVEV (reference sequence). The CDR3 is made up of 16 amino acids. V was cut by 1 base and J by 0 bases, with 10 bases left in between. Here the CDR3 reads CASSLYGVNSYNEQFF. The DNA of the CDR3 is TGTGCCAGCAGTTTATACGGGGTGAACTCCTACAATGAGCAGTTCTTC.

The table lists this clonotype with many counts. This chain connects TRBV28 to TRBJ1-2, with 9 bases identical to TRBD1. With V trimmed by 5 bases and J by 1 base, 8 bases remained unmatched. The CDR3 totals 16 residues. The germline V gene has CDR1 MDHEN and CDR2 SYDVKM. Here the CDR3 reads CASSPDRGWYNYGYTF. In DNA, the CDR3 is TGTGCCAGCAGTCCTGACAGGGGGTGGTATAACTATGGCTACACCTTC.

This clonotype was counted many times. The chain employs TRBV3-1 and TRBJ1-6; 10 nucleotides line up with TRBD1. The V and J ends lost 1 base and 9 bases, in that order; junction bases with no gene match: 9. The CDR3 contains 17 residues. CDR1 and CDR2 from the germline V gene are LGHDT and YNNKEL (reference sequence). CDR3 DNA: TGTGCCAGCAGCCAAGCCGGGACAGGGGAGAAGGGTTCACCCCTCCACTTT. Its protein product is CASSQAGTGEKGSPLHF.

As concerns this clonotype: Possible read error: a much larger clone is one base away. J is TRBJ2-5 and V is TRBV6-1, with TRBD2 identical over 8 bases. There are 14 residues in the CDR3. J gave up 2 bases and V 6 bases, and 5 bases lay outside the gene matches. Germline CDR1 reads MNHNS; CDR2 reads SASEGT. The CDR3, as DNA: TGTGCCAGCAGGGAGCGGGGGCAACAAGAGACCCAGTACTTC. It yields the protein CASRERGQQETQYF.

This clonotype showed up just a few times. This chain uses TRBV7-6 with TRBJ2-5; 9 bases map to TRBD2. With V trimmed by 1 base and J by 5 bases, 20 bases remained unmatched. CDR3 length equals 20 residues. Germline values: CDR1 SGHVS, CDR2 FNYEAQ. In DNA form, the CDR3 reads TGTGCCAGCAGCTTAGACCCAGCTAGCGGGATAGTTTTCGGTCGGGAGACCCAGTACTTC. Protein sequence: CASSLDPASGIVFGRETQYF. The complete variable domain, with remaining parts taken from reference TRBV7-6 and TRBJ2-5, reads GAGVSQSPRYKVTKRGQDVALRCDPISGHVSLYWYRQALGQGPEFLTYFNYEAQQDKSGLPNDRFSAERPEGSISTLTIQRTEQRDSAMYRCASSLDPASGIVFGRETQYFGPGTRLLVL.

This clonotype was observed at least ten times. V and J are TRBV3-1 and TRBJ1-6; D uncertain. Trimming left V 4 bases short and J 7 bases short, with 8 bases between. From germline, CDR1 is LGHDT and CDR2 YNNKEL (reference sequence). The CDR3 has 13 residues. CDR3 in amino acids: CASSLQRNSPLHF. The CDR3 region has the DNA TGTGCCAGCAGCCTCCAGAGGAATTCACCCCTCCACTTT.

There are many counts of this clonotype. The chain recombines TRBV9 with TRBJ2-5; TRBD2 is a possible D gene (7 bases). Germline V gene lookup returns CDR1 SGDLS and CDR2 YYNGEE. V gave up 2 bases and J gave up 3 bases, with 11 bases separating them. The CDR3 is made up of 14 amino acids. Here the CDR3 reads CASSVWGGEETQYF. CDR3 coding DNA: TGTGCCAGCAGCGTGTGGGGGGGCGAAGAGACCCAGTACTTC.

This clonotype turned up a few times. CDR3 nucleotides: TGCAGTGCTAGAGGACGGGACACTAGCAATCAGCCCCAGCATTTT. Its translation is CSARGRDTSNQPQHF. The chain uses TRBV20-1 and TRBJ1-5, with D possibly matching TRBD1 (6 bases). The CDR3 consists of 15 residues. Germline V gene data show CDR1 as DFQATT and CDR2 as SNEGSKA (reference sequence). The ends were cut back, 1 base at V and 0 bases at J, with 10 bases in the middle.